A single sample is the source of the 32 T cell receptor beta chains below, sequenced in a study of T-cell memory formation after mild COVID-19. TCRdb fed the 5' RACE reads into MiXCR, producing one record per CDR3 protein. The top ten hold around a fifth of the sample, which has approximately 290,000 distinct CDR3 sequences, 19% seen once. Specimen: PBMCs or a T cell subset sorted from them (not recorded which). All receptors come from a man aged 18 to 35 who had mild COVID-19 (a few samples of this study predate the infection). Cell type and time point are not known.

This clonotype was counted ten times or more. The chain links TRBV7-2 to TRBJ2-3; 11 positions match TRBD2. Germline V gene data show CDR1 as SGHTA and CDR2 as FQGNSA. CDR3 length: 15 amino acids. The ends lost 3 bases at V and 1 base at J; junction bases unmatched: 0. CDR3 in amino acids: CASSFSGGGTDTQYF. CDR3 coding DNA: TGTGCCAGCAGCTTTAGCGGGGGGGGCACAGATACGCAGTATTTT.

This chain joins TRBV4-3 and TRBJ1-1; D call uncertain. The CDR3 length is 13 residues. V was pared by 7 bases and J by 0 bases, with 9 bases between. Germline V gene sequence: CDR1 LGHNA, CDR2 YSLEER. The CDR3 DNA reads TGCGCCAGCAAAGTGACTTTGAACACTGAAGCTTTCTTT. Translating it yields CASKVTLNTEAFF.

The V and J genes are TRBV25-1 and TRBJ2-1; D not resolved. The CDR3 consists of 16 residues. Trimming took off 3 bases at V and 2 bases at J, with 14 bases between the two ends. CDR1 and CDR2 (germline): MGHDK, SYGVNS. In DNA, the CDR3 is TGTGCCAGCAGTGATTCCGGCGGATCTGCCTACAATGAGCAGTTCTTC. Its protein is CASSDSGGSAYNEQFF.

In this sample, this clonotype turned up a few times. This chain joins TRBV18 and TRBJ1-5, with D maybe TRBD1 (5 bases). The ends were cut back, 3 bases at V and 5 bases at J, with 8 bases in the middle. The CDR3 length is 13 residues. Germline CDR1 and CDR2: KGHSH and LQKENI. CDR3 amino acids: CASSPGVHQPQHF. The CDR3 DNA sequence: TGTGCCAGCTCACCGGGGGTCCATCAGCCCCAGCATTTT.

The rearrangement links TRBV29-1 to TRBJ2-7; D might be TRBD1 (5 bases). The CDR3 loop spans 12 amino acids. Germline CDR1 reads SQVTM; CDR2 reads ANQGSEA. V lost 6 bases, J lost 2 bases, and 11 bases lay in between. CDR3 amino acids: CSVVTVTYEQYV. The DNA for the CDR3 is TGCAGCGTGGTGACAGTCACCTACGAGCAGTACGTC.

This clonotype was seen a handful of times. Relative to the germline gene, one junction end is altered; a read error may explain this. The V and J genes are TRBV7-2 and TRBJ2-5; tentatively, D is TRBD1 or TRBD2 (5 bases each). This CDR3 has 15 residues. Germline values: CDR1 SGHTA, CDR2 FQGNSA. CDR3 nucleotide sequence: TGTGCCAGCAACTTATGGGGCTCGAGGGGAGAGACCCAGTACTTC. Encoded protein: CASNLWGSRGETQYF.

The CDR3 loop is CSAGTRGTGELFF. The DNA for the CDR3 is TGCAGCGCCGGGACTAGAGGCACCGGGGAGCTGTTTTTT. V is TRBV20-1 and J is TRBJ2-2, with 8 bases fitting TRBD2. Germline V gives CDR1 DFQATT, CDR2 SNEGSKA (reference sequence). The CDR3 has 13 amino acids.

This clonotype was detected only a few times. The genes are TRBV7-9 and TRBJ1-1, with 7 bases fitting TRBD1. Germline V lookup: CDR1 SEHNR, CDR2 FQNEAQ (reference sequence). With 5 bases clipped from V and 5 bases from J, the junction kept 8 bases outside the gene matches. CDR3 length equals 14 residues. CDR3 sequence: CASSHPGQPTEAFF. The CDR3 nucleotides read TGTGCCAGCAGCCATCCGGGACAGCCGACTGAAGCTTTCTTT.

Only a few counts were recorded for this clonotype. The chain combines TRBV28 with TRBJ1-1; a possible D gene is TRBD1 (6 bases). The germline CDR1 and CDR2 sequences are MDHEN and SYDVKM. CDR3 length: 14 residues. Trimming stripped 5 bases from V and 3 bases from J, with 13 bases between. In DNA, the CDR3 is TGTGCCAGCAGTCCTGGGACATCCTACACTGAAGCTTTCTTT. Amino acid sequence: CASSPGTSYTEAFF.

This clonotype was observed a handful of times. The chain carries TRBV6-5 and TRBJ1-2; D gene uncertain. V lost 6 bases to trimming and J lost 3 bases, with 20 bases between them. Germline assignment: CDR1 MNHEY and CDR2 SVGAGI. The CDR3 is made up of 16 amino acids. The CDR3 is CASSPPYRLSDYGYTF. The CDR3 DNA follows: TGTGCCAGCAGCCCCCCCTACCGCCTTTCGGACTATGGCTACACCTTC.

The genes are TRBV11-2 and TRBJ1-6; 9 bases are a match to TRBD1. V was clipped by 5 bases and J by 9 bases; unmatched bases: 8. The CDR3 is 15 residues long. CDR1 and CDR2 from the germline V gene are SGHAT and FQNNGV. The CDR3 DNA is TGTGCCAGCAGCCTAACAGGGGGCCAGGGTTCACCCCTCCACTTT. It is translated as CASSLTGGQGSPLHF.

The chain has TRBV3-1 and TRBJ2-5; D not resolved. V was pared by 3 bases and J by 5 bases, with 16 bases between. The V gene's germline CDR1 is LGHDT and CDR2 YNNKEL (reference sequence). This CDR3 spans 15 amino acids. CDR3 loop: CASSHESGPVETQYF. CDR3 coding DNA: TGTGCCAGCAGCCATGAGTCCGGACCGGTGGAGACCCAGTACTTC.

The chain carries TRBV6-5 and TRBJ2-3; D might be TRBD1 or TRBD2, each matching 6 bases. This CDR3 has 14 amino acids. From germline, CDR1 is MNHEY and CDR2 SVGAGI. Deletions cut 8 bases from V and 1 base from J, with 13 bases between. The CDR3 nucleotides read TGTGCCAGCGGTAGGAGGGGGGGCACAGATACGCAGTATTTT. Amino acid sequence: CASGRRGGTDTQYF.

This clonotype was observed a handful of times. The CDR3 is CASSLGGQGVFYEQYF. The CDR3 DNA reads TGTGCCAGCAGCTTAGGGGGACAGGGGGTTTTCTACGAGCAGTACTTC. The V and J genes are TRBV7-6 and TRBJ2-7; TRBD1 aligns across 11 bases. Losses at the gene ends were 1 base for V and 3 bases for J; bases not matched to a gene: 5. CDR1 is SGHVS, CDR2 FNYEAQ, per germline. The CDR3 sequence is 16 residues long. The full variable domain, with the rest looked up from reference TRBV7-6 and TRBJ2-7, is GAGVSQSPRYKVTKRGQDVALRCDPISGHVSLYWYRQALGQGPEFLTYFNYEAQQDKSGLPNDRFSAERPEGSISTLTIQRTEQRDSAMYRCASSLGGQGVFYEQYFGPGTRLTVT.

This clonotype was seen a few times. The rearrangement links TRBV12-3 or TRBV12-4 to TRBJ2-3; a weak D match, TRBD2 (6 bases). Between the trimmed V and J ends, which lost 5 bases and 1 base, there was a span of 19 bases. The CDR3 is 17 amino acids. The CDR3 DNA reads TGTGCCAGCAGTCAAATGGATCACGGGGGAGGCACAGATACGCAGTATTTT. Its translation is CASSQMDHGGGTDTQYF.

The gene calls are TRBV24-1 and TRBJ2-1; 7 positions agree with TRBD1. The trim removed 5 bases at V and 7 bases at J, leaving 7 bases unmatched. Germline CDR1 is KGHDR and CDR2 is SFDVKD. The CDR3 extends over 14 amino acids. The CDR3 region has the DNA TGTGCCACCAGTGGTCGAAGGGGGCTAAATGAGCAGTTCTTC. Translated, it gives CATSGRRGLNEQFF.

This clonotype was counted between two and nine times. The J gene is TRBJ1-1, the V gene TRBV2; a possible D gene is TRBD1 (5 bases). Germline V CDR1 and CDR2: SNHLY, FYNNEI. V was trimmed by 9 bases and J by 0 bases, leaving 14 bases between them. This CDR3 comprises 14 residues. The CDR3 loop reads CARNTGLMNTEAFF. The CDR3 DNA follows: TGTGCCAGGAACACGGGACTGATGAACACTGAAGCTTTCTTT.

This clonotype was detected a few times. The genes are TRBV20-1 and TRBJ1-6, with 10 bases identical to TRBD1. V dropped 6 bases and J dropped 9; count of bases not matched to a gene: 5. The CDR3 totals 13 residues. Germline CDR1 is DFQATT and CDR2 is SNEGSKA (reference sequence). The CDR3 sequence: CSARQGASSPLHF. CDR3 nucleotides: TGCAGTGCCAGACAGGGGGCGAGTTCACCCCTCCACTTT.

The rearrangement uses TRBV5-1 and TRBJ2-6; D is ambiguous. Trimming removed 2 bases at V and 4 bases at J, with 4 bases between. Germline V lookup: CDR1 SGHRS, CDR2 YFSETQ. This CDR3 has 13 residues. DNA of the CDR3: TGCGCCAGCAGCTTTAGAGGGGCCAACGTCCTGACTTTC. Translation: CASSFRGANVLTF.

The chain carries TRBV29-1 and TRBJ2-5; 7 nucleotides align to TRBD2. The J segment lost 9 bases and the V segment lost 3 bases, leaving 7 bases of the junction unmatched. CDR3 length: 12 residues. Germline V gene lookup returns CDR1 SQVTM and CDR2 ANQGSEA. CDR3 region: CSVDNSGEAQYF. In nucleotides, the CDR3 is TGCAGCGTTGATAACAGCGGGGAGGCCCAGTACTTC.

The chain couples TRBV23-1 to TRBJ2-3; no clear D gene. TRBV23-1 is identified as an open reading frame with a role that is uncertain. The CDR3 extends over 13 amino acids. The V and J ends lost 2 bases and 4 bases respectively, with 7 bases between them. The CDR3 DNA reads as TGCGCCAGCAGTCAACGAAGTTCAGATACGCAGTATTTT. This encodes CASSQRSSDTQYF.

This clonotype was seen many times. V and J are TRBV12-3 or TRBV12-4 and TRBJ2-7; D remains unclear. Trimming took off 4 bases at V and 0 bases at J, with 10 bases between the two ends. The CDR3 covers 14 residues. CDR3 DNA sequence: TGTGCCAGCAGTTCCCGTGGTGACTCCTACGAGCAGTACTTC. Protein: CASSSRGDSYEQYF.

The chain couples TRBV7-9 to TRBJ1-1, with D unclear. This CDR3 comprises 14 residues. Germline-derived CDR1 and CDR2 are SEHNR and FQNEAQ (reference sequence). Between the trimmed V and J ends, which lost 2 bases and 6 bases, there was a span of 13 bases. CDR3 bases: TGTGCCAGCAGCTTACGAGCCCCCAGCGCTGAAGCTTTCTTT. This sequence encodes CASSLRAPSAEAFF.

This clonotype was detected a few times. The chain joins TRBV9 to TRBJ2-1, with D tentatively TRBD1 or TRBD2 (5 bases each). V gave up 4 bases and J gave up 1 base, with 12 bases separating them. This CDR3 is 15 amino acids long. CDR1 is SGDLS, CDR2 YYNGEE, per germline. The CDR3 sequence: CASSLGPVSYNEQFF. DNA of the CDR3: TGTGCCAGCAGCTTGGGACCGGTATCCTACAATGAGCAGTTCTTC.

This clonotype was seen a few times. CDR3 protein: CASSLAEGVSEAFF. DNA for the CDR3: TGCGCCAGCAGCTTGGCTGAGGGGGTCTCGGAAGCTTTCTTT. V usage is TRBV5-1 and J usage is TRBJ1-1; possible D gene TRBD1, 6 bases. The V gene lost 0 bases and the J gene lost 8 bases, with 14 bases spanning the gap. Per the germline V gene, CDR1 is SGHRS and CDR2 is YFSETQ. The CDR3 runs 14 residues.

This clonotype has ten or more counts. The chain joins TRBV12-3 or TRBV12-4 to TRBJ2-1, with D possibly TRBD1 on 5 matching bases. This CDR3 has 13 residues. V lost 3 bases and J lost 6, with 9 bases in between. The CDR3 sequence: CASSFQGPNEQFF. The CDR3 DNA is TGTGCCAGCAGTTTTCAGGGTCCCAATGAGCAGTTCTTC.

This clonotype was picked up a small number of times. The gene calls are TRBV10-2 and TRBJ2-5; a possible D gene is TRBD2 (5 bases). The CDR3 covers 15 residues. Looked up from germline, CDR1 is WSHSY and CDR2 is SAAADI. Trimming stripped 0 bases from V and 0 bases from J, with 8 bases between. CDR3 loop: CASSESATNQETQYF. DNA of the CDR3: TGCGCCAGCAGTGAGTCCGCGACTAACCAAGAGACCCAGTACTTC.

The V gene is TRBV11-2, the J gene TRBJ2-4; D is uncertain. Germline V gene data show CDR1 as SGHAT and CDR2 as FQNNGV. The CDR3 has 12 amino acids. The V gene lost 2 bases and the J gene lost 11 bases, with 10 bases spanning the gap. The CDR3 loop is CASSLLSAVQYF. DNA for the CDR3: TGTGCCAGCAGCTTATTGTCGGCAGTTCAGTACTTC.

The chain links TRBV25-1 to TRBJ2-7, with no clear D. V was trimmed by 2 bases and J by 5 bases, leaving 10 bases between them. Germline CDR1 is MGHDK and CDR2 is SYGVNS. The CDR3 sequence is 13 residues long. This CDR3 is CASSEPRLNEQYF. In DNA, the CDR3 is TGTGCCAGCAGTGAACCCAGGCTGAACGAGCAGTACTTC.

The table lists this clonotype with a few counts. The chain couples TRBV20-1 to TRBJ1-6, with TRBD1 matching 7 bases. This CDR3 has 15 amino acids. V lost 3 bases, J lost 6 bases, and 8 bases stayed unmatched. CDR1 and CDR2 from the germline V gene are DFQATT and SNEGSKA (reference sequence). CDR3 coding DNA: TGCAGTGCTAGCCTCGGGGCAGGGGGTAATTCACCCCTCCACTTT. It specifies CSASLGAGGNSPLHF.

There are a few counts of this clonotype. The rearrangement joins TRBV9 to TRBJ2-1; D is possibly TRBD2 (6 bases). The length of the CDR3 is 14 residues. The ends were cut back, 7 bases at V and 0 bases at J, with 11 bases in the middle. CDR1 and CDR2 (germline): SGDLS, YYNGEE. The CDR3 DNA reads TGTGCCAGCGGAGGGGCAGACTCCTACAATGAGCAGTTCTTC. It yields the protein CASGGADSYNEQFF.

This clonotype was observed a single time. CDR3 sequence reads: CASIATSYNEQFF. Here the CDR3 DNA reads TGTGCCAGCATAGCGACTAGTTACAATGAGCAGTTCTTC. This chain joins TRBV28 and TRBJ2-1, with D perhaps TRBD2 (6 bases). This CDR3 has 13 amino acids. V lost 7 bases and J lost 4, with 11 bases in between. In germline, CDR1 is MDHEN, CDR2 SYDVKM.